This T cell receptor beta chain emerged from a study of blood T cell repertoires in COVID-19. Germline-derived CDR1 and CDR2 are MGHRA and YSYEKL. The CDR3 is 16 amino acids. J gave up 5 bases and V 4 bases, and 10 bases lay outside the gene matches. Method: immunoSEQ multiplex PCR; TCRdb's copy keeps in-frame clones and lacks some. The table has fewer than 350,000 clones, approximately 83% seen once. This chain connects TRBV4-1 to TRBJ1-1, with TRBD1 matching 10 bases. Sequencing input: peripheral blood. The clonotype originates from a woman between 25 and 40 years old who had recovered from COVID-19. The CDR3: CASSLRQGARRTEAFF. The CDR3 DNA is TGCGCCAGCAGCCTAAGACAGGGGGCGCGAAGGACTGAAGCTTTCTTT.